The 10 T cell receptor beta chains listed next were all sequenced from one sample in a study of neurological immune-mediated disorders. TCRdb reanalysed the 5' RACE reads using MiXCR and keeps one entry per CDR3 protein. Of some 49,000 distinct CDR3 sequences in the sample, 9% to 10% are singletons; the top ten hold approximately 1.5%. Specified time point: longitudinal time-point 1 (baseline). Material for sequencing was PBMCs. The receptors come from a woman aged 40 to 50 in good health.

The table lists this clonotype with many counts. The rearrangement uses TRBV29-1 and TRBJ2-3; D not resolved. Germline V gene lookup returns CDR1 SQVTM and CDR2 ANQGSEA. V lost 4 bases to trimming and J lost 5 bases, with 7 bases between them. The CDR3 totals 11 residues. The CDR3 reads CSVAGQDTQYF. CDR3 DNA: TGCAGCGTTGCGGGCCAAGATACGCAGTATTTT.

This clonotype has ten or more counts. CDR3 DNA sequence: TGCGCCAGCAGCCCCGGACAGGGTATTTTTGGCTACACCTTC. Translating it yields CASSPGQGIFGYTF. The J gene is TRBJ1-2, the V gene TRBV5-1; 8 nucleotides align to TRBD1. The trim removed 4 bases at V and 7 bases at J, leaving 9 bases unmatched. Germline CDR1 reads SGHRS; CDR2 reads YFSETQ. The CDR3 length is 14 residues.

Many counts were recorded for this clonotype. This chain uses TRBV7-2 with TRBJ2-1; D may be TRBD1 (6 bases). The CDR3 is 12 amino acids. V was cut by 5 bases and J by 7 bases, with 9 bases left in between. Germline-derived CDR1 and CDR2 are SGHTA and FQGNSA. In nucleotides, the CDR3 is TGTGCCAGCAGCCCGCAGGGGAATGAGCAGTTCTTC. Translated: CASSPQGNEQFF.

This clonotype was detected many times. The rearrangement links TRBV7-2 to TRBJ2-7; 7 bases fit TRBD2. CDR3 length equals 13 residues. Trimming cost V 5 bases and J 3 bases; bases outside gene matches: 4. Looked up from germline, CDR1 is SGHTA and CDR2 is FQGNSA. The CDR3 loop reads CASSVGEGYEQYF. The CDR3 region has the DNA TGTGCCAGCAGCGTCGGGGAGGGCTACGAGCAGTACTTC.

This clonotype was seen many times. V and J are TRBV10-3 and TRBJ2-2; perhaps TRBD2 as D (6 bases). Germline CDR1 and CDR2: ENHRY and SYGVKD. The CDR3 consists of 15 residues. Trimming removed 10 bases at V and 0 bases at J, with 15 bases between. The CDR3 loop is CATRRGVANTGELFF. CDR3 coding DNA: TGTGCCACGCGGCGGGGAGTCGCGAACACCGGGGAGCTGTTTTTT.

This clonotype was seen more than once but under ten times. The chain employs TRBV20-1 and TRBJ1-6, with 7 bases fitting TRBD1. J gave up 5 bases and V 6 bases, and 10 bases lay outside the gene matches. CDR1 and CDR2 from the germline V gene are DFQATT and SNEGSKA (reference sequence). The CDR3 runs 15 residues. The CDR3 sequence: CSAVNPGQHNSPLHF. CDR3 coding DNA: TGCAGTGCGGTTAATCCGGGACAGCATAATTCACCCCTCCACTTT.

This clonotype occurred many times. V usage is TRBV5-5 and J usage is TRBJ2-3, with D uncertain. The germline CDR1 and CDR2 sequences are SGHKS and YYEKEE (reference sequence). This CDR3 has 14 residues. V gave up 8 bases and J gave up 0 bases, with 13 bases separating them. The CDR3 DNA is TGTGCCAGTGTTAGCTCGACTAGCACAGATACGCAGTATTTT. Its protein is CASVSSTSTDTQYF.

Ten or more counts support this clonotype. This chain uses TRBV15 with TRBJ2-1; 9 positions match TRBD2. The CDR3 has 15 amino acids. V lost 4 bases and J lost 6; bases outside the gene matches: 7. From germline, CDR1 is LNHNV and CDR2 YYDKDF (reference sequence). As DNA, the CDR3 is TGTGCCACCAGCATGGCGGGAGGGATAGGCAATGAGCAGTTCTTC. It yields the protein CATSMAGGIGNEQFF.

This clonotype occurred many times. The chain carries TRBV4-3 and TRBJ1-5; D not certain. Germline values: CDR1 LGHNA, CDR2 YSLEER. The CDR3 has 17 amino acids. V was pared by 4 bases and J by 4 bases, with 20 bases between. This chain's CDR3 is CASSLSYMGSGNQPQHF. The CDR3 DNA is TGCGCCAGCAGCCTTAGTTATATGGGTAGTGGGAATCAGCCCCAGCATTTT.

This sequence joins TRBV18 and TRBJ2-1, with 15 bases that match TRBD2. Germline V gene lookup returns CDR1 KGHSH and CDR2 LQKENI. The CDR3 loop spans 17 amino acids. V was clipped by 3 bases and J by 7 bases; unmatched bases: 7. The CDR3, as DNA: TGTGCCAGCTCACCCGGGACTAGCGGGAGGCTGGCAAATGAGCAGTTCTTC. This codes for CASSPGTSGRLANEQFF.